These T cell receptor beta chains were read from a single sample in a study of shared clonotypes between healthy human individuals. The method was immunoSEQ multiplex PCR; TCRdb's version includes in-frame clones alone and lacks a portion of them. The table lists some 1.5 million clones, around 95% of them singletons. Sequenced material: naive CD4+ T cells sorted from blood. These receptor sequences come from a man aged 25-45 years in good health. The CDR3 runs from the conserved cysteine through the conserved F or W. A D gene is named only where the DNA matches it firmly. Not all rows give a size; the values are once, few, many and, for expanded clones, a class.

TRBJ2-1 TRBV28 NA NA CASSFGLVVSEQFF TGTGCCAGCAGTTTCGGCCTAGTTGTAAGTGAGCAGTTCTTC
TRBJ1-1 TRBV5-1 TRBD1 NA CASRDPDRGYTEAFF TGCGCCAGCAGGGACCCTGACAGGGGATACACTGAAGCTTTCTTT
TRBJ1-5 TRBV27 NA NA CASRPLPGANSLRTNQPQHF TGTGCCAGCAGGCCCCTCCCGGGGGCCAATTCACTTCGAACCAATCAGCCCCAGCATTTT
TRBJ2-5 TRBV5-1 TRBD2 NA CASSFGLAGEETQYF TGCGCCAGCAGCTTCGGACTAGCCGGGGAGGAGACCCAGTACTTC
TRBJ2-7 TRBV7-2 NA NA CASSFTGTTDEQYF TGTGCCAGCAGCTTTACAGGGACCACGGACGAGCAGTACTTC
TRBJ1-2 TRBV2 NA NA CASNPSIYGYTF TGTGCCAGCAATCCCTCAATCTATGGCTACACCTTC
TRBJ1-1 TRBV28 NA NA CASSLFPGGGRGNTEAFF TGTGCCAGCAGTTTATTCCCCGGAGGGGGTAGAGGGAACACTGAAGCTTTCTTT
TRBJ1-1 TRBV5-1 NA NA CASSLGAPTEAFF TGCGCCAGCAGCTTGGGAGCCCCTACTGAAGCTTTCTTT
TRBJ1-4 TRBV28 NA NA CASSLHSPGNEKLFF TGTGCCAGCAGTCTTCACAGTCCGGGTAATGAAAAACTGTTTTTT
TRBJ2-4 TRBV4-1 NA NA CASSQDPDISYQNIQYF TGCGCCAGCAGCCAAGACCCGGACATTTCATACCAAAACATTCAGTACTTC
TRBJ1-5 TRBV7-2 TRBD1 NA CASSTRTGKNNQPQHF TGTGCCAGCAGCACTCGGACAGGGAAAAACAATCAGCCCCAGCATTTT
TRBJ2-5 TRBV7-9 NA NA CASNPWGQETQYF TGTGCCAGCAATCCGTGGGGCCAGGAGACCCAGTACTTC
TRBJ1-1 TRBV18 NA once CASSPKQGTEAFF TGTGCCAGCTCACCAAAACAGGGCACTGAAGCTTTCTTT
TRBJ2-7 TRBV5-4 TRBD1 NA CASSTRDSYEQYF TGTGCCAGCAGCACACGGGACAGTTACGAGCAGTACTTC
TRBJ2-2 TRBV2 TRBD1 NA CASRTGIAGELFF TGTGCCAGCCGGACAGGGATCGCCGGGGAGCTGTTTTTT
TRBJ1-1 TRBV10-3 TRBD1 NA CATANTRTGQTEAFF TGTGCCACCGCGAATACTAGGACAGGGCAGACTGAAGCTTTCTTT
TRBJ2-7 TRBV9 TRBD2 NA CASSGGLTYEQYF TGTGCCAGCAGCGGGGGACTAACCTACGAGCAGTACTTC
TRBJ2-6 TRBV28 TRBD1 NA CASTGQGLSGANVLTF TGTGCCAGCACAGGACAGGGACTCTCTGGGGCCAACGTCCTGACTTTC
TRBJ1-4 TRBV28 NA NA CASSLAGMGEKLFF TGTGCCAGCAGTTTAGCGGGTATGGGTGAAAAACTGTTTTTT
TRBJ2-7 TRBV25-1 TRBD1 NA CASSADRVLSEQYF TGTGCCAGCAGTGCTGACAGGGTCCTGAGCGAGCAGTACTTC
TRBJ2-1 TRBV11-2 TRBD2 NA CASMRTSGRNNEQFF TGTGCCAGCATGCGGACTAGCGGGAGAAACAATGAGCAGTTCTTC
TRBJ2-7 TRBV19 NA NA CASSIRGGPYEQYF TGTGCCAGTAGTATCCGGGGTGGCCCCTACGAGCAGTACTTC
TRBJ2-7 TRBV11-3 NA NA CASSEGGIDYEQYF TGTGCCAGCAGCGAGGGGGGAATTGACTACGAGCAGTACTTC
TRBJ2-7 TRBV25-1 TRBD2 NA CASRTSGGTYEQYF TGTGCCAGCAGGACTAGCGGGGGGACCTACGAGCAGTACTTC
TRBJ2-3 TRBV18 TRBD2 NA CASSPLAGASSTDTQYF TGTGCCAGCTCACCCCTAGCGGGAGCTAGTAGCACAGATACGCAGTATTTT
TRBJ1-2 TRBV6-5 NA NA CASSTMTGDYGYTF TGTGCCAGCAGTACGATGACAGGAGACTATGGCTACACCTTC
TRBJ1-1 TRBV28 NA once CASSLRWDTEAFF TGTGCCAGCAGTTTACGATGGGACACTGAAGCTTTCTTT
TRBJ2-7 TRBV2 NA NA CASSGSGSGEQYF TGTGCCAGCAGTGGGTCGGGCTCGGGCGAGCAGTACTTC
TRBJ1-5 TRBV28 NA NA CASSLRGIAQHF TGTGCCAGCAGTTTACGGGGGATAGCCCAGCATTTT
TRBJ2-5 TRBV5-4 NA NA CASSLGAYQETQYF TGTGCCAGCAGCTTGGGTGCCTACCAAGAGACCCAGTACTTC
TRBJ2-7 TRBV7-2 NA NA CASRSGTGSYEQYF TGTGCCAGCAGATCCGGGACCGGCTCCTACGAGCAGTACTTC
TRBJ2-5 TRBV4-3 NA NA CASSPREETQYF TGCGCCAGCAGCCCCAGGGAAGAGACCCAGTACTTC
TRBJ2-2 TRBV19 TRBD2 NA CASSSSGRLIGELFF TGTGCCAGTAGTAGTAGCGGGAGACTTATCGGGGAGCTGTTTTTT
TRBJ1-3 TRBV5-1 NA NA CASSLVGQLTGNTIYF TGCGCCAGCAGCTTGGTAGGACAGTTAACTGGAAACACCATATATTTT
TRBJ2-2 TRBV6-5 NA NA CASSSKFWNTGELFF TGTGCCAGCAGTTCCAAATTCTGGAACACCGGGGAGCTGTTTTTT
TRBJ2-2 TRBV5-6 NA NA CASSIWASLNTGELFF TGTGCCAGCAGCATTTGGGCTTCATTGAACACCGGGGAGCTGTTTTTT
TRBJ2-3 TRBV5-1 NA NA CASTNLAGNTDTQYF TGCGCCAGCACTAATCTGGCGGGAAACACAGATACGCAGTATTTT
TRBJ2-1 TRBV7-3 TRBD2 NA CASSLAGGNEQFF TGTGCCAGCAGCTTAGCGGGAGGCAATGAGCAGTTCTTC
TRBJ2-7 TRBV19 NA NA CASSIGLGIYEQYF TGTGCCAGTAGTATCGGACTCGGGATCTACGAGCAGTACTTC
TRBJ1-2 TRBV5-4 TRBD1 NA CASSLDRGTGYGYTF TGTGCCAGCAGCTTGGACAGGGGGACGGGCTATGGCTACACCTTC
TRBJ2-3 TRBV6-5 TRBD1 NA CASRLTGGTDTQYF TGTGCCAGCAGGTTGACAGGGGGCACAGATACGCAGTATTTT
TRBJ1-1 TRBV2 NA NA CASSEAVNTEAFF TGTGCCAGCAGTGAGGCAGTGAACACTGAAGCTTTCTTT
TRBJ1-4 TRBV30 NA NA CACVGGPSREKLFF TGTGCCTGTGTAGGGGGACCCTCTAGAGAAAAACTGTTTTTT
TRBJ2-1 TRBV18 TRBD2 NA CASSPTTSGTGGDEQFF TGTGCCAGCTCACCTACTACTAGCGGGACGGGGGGAGATGAGCAGTTCTTC
TRBJ2-3 TRBV5-1 TRBD1 NA CASSLEDRVTDTQYF TGCGCCAGCAGCTTGGAGGACAGGGTCACAGATACGCAGTATTTT
TRBJ2-5 TRBV19 TRBD2 NA CASSTFPRRLAGKETQYF TGTGCCAGTAGTACCTTCCCCCGGAGACTAGCGGGAAAAGAGACCCAGTACTTC
TRBJ2-3 TRBV29-1 NA NA CSVATPQTAFTDTQYF TGCAGCGTTGCTACCCCACAGACAGCGTTCACAGATACGCAGTATTTT
TRBJ2-4 TRBV2 NA NA CASSEPNIQYF TGTGCCAGCAGTGAACCAAACATTCAGTACTTC
TRBJ2-1 TRBV6-4 NA NA CASSKGGHDEQFF TGTGCCAGCAGTAAAGGAGGTCATGATGAGCAGTTCTTC